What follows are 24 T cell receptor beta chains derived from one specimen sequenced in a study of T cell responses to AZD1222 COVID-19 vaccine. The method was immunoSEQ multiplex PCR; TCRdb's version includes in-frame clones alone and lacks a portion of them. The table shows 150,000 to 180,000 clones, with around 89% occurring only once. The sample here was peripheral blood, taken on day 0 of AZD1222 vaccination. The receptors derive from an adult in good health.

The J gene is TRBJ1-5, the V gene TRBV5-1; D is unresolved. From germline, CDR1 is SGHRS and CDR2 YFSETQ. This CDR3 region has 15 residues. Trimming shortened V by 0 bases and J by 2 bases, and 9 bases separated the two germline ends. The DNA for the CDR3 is TGCGCCAGCAGCTTGGGGGGAATCGGCAATCAGCCCCAGCATTTT. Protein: CASSLGGIGNQPQHF.

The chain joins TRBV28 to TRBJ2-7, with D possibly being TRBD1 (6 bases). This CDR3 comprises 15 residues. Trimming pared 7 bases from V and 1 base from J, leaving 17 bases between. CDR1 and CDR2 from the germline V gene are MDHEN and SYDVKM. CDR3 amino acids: CASTRYDQGSYEQYF. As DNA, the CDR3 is TGTGCCAGCACCCGTTATGACCAGGGGTCCTACGAGCAGTACTTC.

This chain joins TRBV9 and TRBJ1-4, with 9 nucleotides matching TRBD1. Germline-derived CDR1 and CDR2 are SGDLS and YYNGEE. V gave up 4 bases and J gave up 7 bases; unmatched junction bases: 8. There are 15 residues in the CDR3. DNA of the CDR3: TGTGCCAGCAGCCTCCGGGACAGGGTAAGTGAAAAACTGTTTTTT. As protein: CASSLRDRVSEKLFF.

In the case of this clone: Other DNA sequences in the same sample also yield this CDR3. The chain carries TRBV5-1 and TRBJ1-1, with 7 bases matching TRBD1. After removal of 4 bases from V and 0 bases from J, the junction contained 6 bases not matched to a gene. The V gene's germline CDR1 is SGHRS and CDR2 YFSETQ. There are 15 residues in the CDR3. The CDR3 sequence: CASSPRDRVNTEAFF. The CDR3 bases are TGCGCCAGCAGCCCTCGGGACAGAGTGAACACTGAAGCTTTCTTT.

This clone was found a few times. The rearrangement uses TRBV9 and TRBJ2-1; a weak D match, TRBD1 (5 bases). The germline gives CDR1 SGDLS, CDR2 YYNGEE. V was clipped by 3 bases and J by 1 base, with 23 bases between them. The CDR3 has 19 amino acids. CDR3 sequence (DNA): TGTGCCAGCAGCGCGAGGCCTCTCCAGGGTCTTAATTCCTACAATGAGCAGTTCTTC. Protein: CASSARPLQGLNSYNEQFF.

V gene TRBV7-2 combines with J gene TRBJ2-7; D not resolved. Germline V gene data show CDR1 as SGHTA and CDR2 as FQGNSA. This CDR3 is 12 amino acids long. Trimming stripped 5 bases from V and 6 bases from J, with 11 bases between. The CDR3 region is CASSRLGTEQYF. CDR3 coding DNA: TGTGCCAGCAGCCGACTGGGCACCGAGCAGTACTTC.

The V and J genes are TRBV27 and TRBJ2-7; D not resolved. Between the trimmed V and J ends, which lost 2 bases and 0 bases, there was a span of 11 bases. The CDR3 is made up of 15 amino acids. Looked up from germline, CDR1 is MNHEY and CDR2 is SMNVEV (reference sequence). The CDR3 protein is CASSLKASNSYEQYF. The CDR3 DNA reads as TGTGCCAGCAGTTTAAAGGCTAGTAACTCCTACGAGCAGTACTTC.

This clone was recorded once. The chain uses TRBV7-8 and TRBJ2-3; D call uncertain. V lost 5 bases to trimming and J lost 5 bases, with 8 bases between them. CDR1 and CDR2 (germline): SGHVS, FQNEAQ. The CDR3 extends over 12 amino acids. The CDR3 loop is CASSQLKDTQYF. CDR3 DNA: TGTGCCAGCAGCCAGCTGAAAGATACGCAGTATTTT.

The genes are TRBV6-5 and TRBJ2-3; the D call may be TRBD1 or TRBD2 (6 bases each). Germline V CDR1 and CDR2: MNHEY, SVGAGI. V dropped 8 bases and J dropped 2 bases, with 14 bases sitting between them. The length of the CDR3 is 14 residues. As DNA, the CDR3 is TGTGCCAGCCGGGGGCCAGACTACACAGATACGCAGTATTTT. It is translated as CASRGPDYTDTQYF.

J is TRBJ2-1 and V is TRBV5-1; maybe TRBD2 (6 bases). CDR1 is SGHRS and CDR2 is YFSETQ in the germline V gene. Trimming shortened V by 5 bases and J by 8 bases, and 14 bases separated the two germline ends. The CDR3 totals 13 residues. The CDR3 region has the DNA TGCGCCAGCAGTTATTCCGGGGGTTATGAGCAGTTCTTC. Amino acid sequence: CASSYSGGYEQFF. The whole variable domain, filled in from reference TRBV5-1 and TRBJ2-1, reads KAGVTQTPRYLIKTRGQQVTLSCSPISGHRSVSWYQQTPGQGLQFLFEYFSETQRNKGNFPGRFSGRQFSNSRSEMNVSTLELGDSALYLCASSYSGGYEQFFGPGTRLTVL.

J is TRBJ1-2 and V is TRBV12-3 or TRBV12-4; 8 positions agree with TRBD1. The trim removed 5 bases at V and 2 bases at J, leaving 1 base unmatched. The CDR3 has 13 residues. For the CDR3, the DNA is TGTGCCAGCAGTACAGGGGGGAACTATGGCTACACCTTC. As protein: CASSTGGNYGYTF.

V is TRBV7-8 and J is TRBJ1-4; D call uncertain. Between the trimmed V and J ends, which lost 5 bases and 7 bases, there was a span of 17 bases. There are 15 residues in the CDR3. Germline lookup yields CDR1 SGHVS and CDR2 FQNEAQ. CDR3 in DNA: TGTGCCAGCAGCCCCAGACGGATCCCCGGTGAAAAACTGTTTTTT. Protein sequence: CASSPRRIPGEKLFF.

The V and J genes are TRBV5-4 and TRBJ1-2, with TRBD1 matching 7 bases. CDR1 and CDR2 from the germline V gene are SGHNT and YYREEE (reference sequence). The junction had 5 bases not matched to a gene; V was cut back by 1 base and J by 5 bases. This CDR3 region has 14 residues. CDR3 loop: CASSLIGTVYGYTF. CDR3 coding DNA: TGTGCCAGCAGCTTGATTGGGACAGTGTATGGCTACACCTTC.

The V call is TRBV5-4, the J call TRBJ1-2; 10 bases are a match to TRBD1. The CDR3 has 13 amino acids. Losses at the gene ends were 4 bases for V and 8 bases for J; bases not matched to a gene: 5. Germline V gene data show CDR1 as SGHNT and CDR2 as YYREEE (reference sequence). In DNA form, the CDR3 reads TGTGCCAGCAGCATGACAGGGGGCTCGGGCTACACCTTC. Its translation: CASSMTGGSGYTF.

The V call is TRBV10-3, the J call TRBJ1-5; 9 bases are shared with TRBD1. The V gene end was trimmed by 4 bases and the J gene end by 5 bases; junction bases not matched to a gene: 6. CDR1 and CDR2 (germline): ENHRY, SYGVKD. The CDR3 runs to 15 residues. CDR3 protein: CAISASGQGDQPQHF. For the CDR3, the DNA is TGTGCCATCAGTGCTTCGGGACAGGGAGATCAGCCCCAGCATTTT.

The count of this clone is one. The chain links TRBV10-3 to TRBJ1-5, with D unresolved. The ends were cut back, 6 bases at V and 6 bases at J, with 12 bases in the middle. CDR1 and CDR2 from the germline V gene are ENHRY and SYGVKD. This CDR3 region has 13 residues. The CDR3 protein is CAIRPTVGQPQHF. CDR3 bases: TGTGCCATCAGACCCACAGTTGGTCAGCCCCAGCATTTT.

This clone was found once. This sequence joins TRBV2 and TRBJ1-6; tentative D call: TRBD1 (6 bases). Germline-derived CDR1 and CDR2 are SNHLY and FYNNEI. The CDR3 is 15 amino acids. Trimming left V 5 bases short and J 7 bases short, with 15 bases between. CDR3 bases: TGTGCCAGCAGTTCCACAGGGATTCAAAATTCACCCCTCCACTTT. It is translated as CASSSTGIQNSPLHF.

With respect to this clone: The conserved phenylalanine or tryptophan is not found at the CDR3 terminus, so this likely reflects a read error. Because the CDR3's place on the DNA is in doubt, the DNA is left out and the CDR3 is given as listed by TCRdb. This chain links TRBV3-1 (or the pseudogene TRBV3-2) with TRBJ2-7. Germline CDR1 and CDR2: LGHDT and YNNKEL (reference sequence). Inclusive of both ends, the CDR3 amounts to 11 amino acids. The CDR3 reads CASSRLTSSSL.

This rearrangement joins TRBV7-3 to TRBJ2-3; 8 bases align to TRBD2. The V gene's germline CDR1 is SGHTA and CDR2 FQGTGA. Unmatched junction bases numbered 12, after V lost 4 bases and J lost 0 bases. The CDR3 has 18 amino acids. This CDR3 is CASSSLGGLAGSTDTQYF. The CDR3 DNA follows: TGTGCCAGCAGCTCACTCGGCGGCTTAGCGGGAAGCACAGATACGCAGTATTTT.

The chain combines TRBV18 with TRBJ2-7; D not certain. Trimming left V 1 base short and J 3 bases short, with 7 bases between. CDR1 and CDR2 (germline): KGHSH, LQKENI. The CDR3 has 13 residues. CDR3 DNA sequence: TGTGCCAGCTCACCACGGAGAGACTACGAGCAGTACTTC. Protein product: CASSPRRDYEQYF.

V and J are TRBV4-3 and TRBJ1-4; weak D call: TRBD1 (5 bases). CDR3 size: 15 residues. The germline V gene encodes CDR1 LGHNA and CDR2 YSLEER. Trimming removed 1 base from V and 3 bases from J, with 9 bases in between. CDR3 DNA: TGCGCCAGCAGCCAAGGGGGGGTTTCTAATGAAAAACTGTTTTTT. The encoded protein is CASSQGGVSNEKLFF.

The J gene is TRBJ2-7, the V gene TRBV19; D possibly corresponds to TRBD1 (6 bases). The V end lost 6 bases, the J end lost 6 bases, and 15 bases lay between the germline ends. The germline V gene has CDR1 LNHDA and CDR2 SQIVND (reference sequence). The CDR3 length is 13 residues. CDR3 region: CASRLGAKSEQYF. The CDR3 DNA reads TGTGCCAGTAGATTGGGGGCGAAGAGCGAGCAGTACTTC.

The CDR3 protein is CASSQVQGDTDTQYF. Written as DNA, the CDR3 is TGTGCCAGCAGCCAAGTTCAGGGGGACACAGATACGCAGTATTTT. The gene calls are TRBV3-1 (or the pseudogene TRBV3-2) and TRBJ2-3; 7 bases align to TRBD1. Trimming removed 1 base from V and 2 bases from J; junction bases left unmatched: 3. This CDR3 comprises 15 residues. The germline CDR1 and CDR2 sequences are LGHDT and YNNKEL (reference sequence).

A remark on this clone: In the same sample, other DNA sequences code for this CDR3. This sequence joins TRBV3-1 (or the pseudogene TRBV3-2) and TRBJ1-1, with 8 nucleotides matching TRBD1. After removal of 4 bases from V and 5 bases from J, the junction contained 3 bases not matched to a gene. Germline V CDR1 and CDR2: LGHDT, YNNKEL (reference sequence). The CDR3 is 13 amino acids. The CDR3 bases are TGTGCCAGCAGCCGTACAGGGGGTACTGAAGCTTTCTTT. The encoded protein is CASSRTGGTEAFF.